The T cell receptor (beta chain) under discussion was sequenced for a study of T cells in Graves' hyperthyroidism and ophthalmopathy. Regarding the study as a whole: Ophthalmopathy and stable hyperthyroidism were told apart by a 13 V-J model.

The patients, who ranged from 18 to 65 in age, presented with newly diagnosed hyperthyroidism lasting under 2 months. Every diagnosis used clinical symptoms, serum thyroxine and TRAb, thyroid ultrasound and orbital computed tomography. Fresh peripheral blood, approximately 9.6 ml, yielded the PBMCs. Researchers took RNA transcripts and amplified the TCR beta CDR3 regions from them. The TCR CDR3 first-round RT-PCR relied on the HTBI primer set. TCRdb itself ran the multiplex PCR reads through MiXCR, one entry per CDR3 protein. The sample holds under 800,000 distinct CDR3 sequences; about 15% are singletons and the top ten take about 10%. Germline V gene sequence: CDR1 MNHNS, CDR2 SASEGT. This CDR3 spans 15 amino acids. This clonotype was found many times. The antigen remains unidentified. At one end, the junction sequence differs from germline, possibly due to a read error.

Sequencing was done on a sample of blood. The sequence came from a young woman with Graves' hyperthyroidism. The chain joins TRBV6-1 to TRBJ2-1, with 8 bases that match TRBD2. The CDR3 sequence is CASSKAGVSYNEQFF. The CDR3 DNA reads as TGTGCCAGCAGTAAAGCGGGAGTCTCCTACAATGAGCAGTTCTTC.